The rows below give T cell receptor beta chains drawn from one sample of a study of cytotoxic CD8 clonotypes in ibrutinib-treated CLL. Profiled with immunoSEQ multiplex PCR; TCRdb holds only in-frame clones, not every one. Here the sample spans tens of thousands of clones, roughly 50% being singletons. Sequenced material: PBMCs, taken after 24 months of ibrutinib treatment. Receptors originate from a human donor with chronic lymphocytic leukemia. CDR3s include the opening cysteine and the closing phenylalanine or tryptophan. The D gene is left open where the match is weak. Size tells how often a clone was seen (once, few, many) or the class of an expanded clone, and some rows leave it out.

J: TRBJ1-6
V: TRBV6-1
D: .
size: .
DNA: TGTGCCAGCAGTGAATCTCAGGGAGGCTCACCCCTCCACTTT
CDR3: CASSESQGGSPLHF

J: TRBJ2-7
V: TRBV28
D: .
size: .
DNA: TGTGCCAGCAGTTTATTACAAGCCTACGAGCAGTACTTC
CDR3: CASSLLQAYEQYF

J: TRBJ1-1
V: TRBV29-1
D: .
size: .
DNA: TGCAGCGTTTGGGCGGGGAACACTGAAGCTTTCTTT
CDR3: CSVWAGNTEAFF

J: TRBJ1-6
V: TRBV6-6
D: TRBD1
size: .
DNA: TGTGCCAGCAGTTACTCGAGTGGGACAGGGACTTCACCCCTCCACTTT
CDR3: CASSYSSGTGTSPLHF

J: TRBJ1-3
V: TRBV28
D: .
size: few
DNA: TGTGCCAGCAGTTTGACCGGAAACACCATATATTTT
CDR3: CASSLTGNTIYF

J: TRBJ2-3
V: TRBV9
D: .
size: .
DNA: TGTGCCAGCAGCGTAGTAGGCGTGGCGTTTCGTGCAGCAGATACGCAGTATTTT
CDR3: CASSVVGVAFRAADTQYF

J: TRBJ2-5
V: TRBV19
D: TRBD2
size: .
DNA: TGTGCCAGTAGTATAGGGACTAGCGGGATTCCACAAGAGACCCAGTACTTC
CDR3: CASSIGTSGIPQETQYF

J: TRBJ2-3
V: TRBV9
D: TRBD2
size: few
DNA: TGTGCCAGCAGCGTAGACCCAGCGGGGTCCCGAGATACGCAGTATTTT
CDR3: CASSVDPAGSRDTQYF

J: TRBJ2-1
V: TRBV28
D: .
size: .
DNA: TGTGCCAGCAGTTTCCTGCGGGTGTCTGGAGATGAGCAGTTCTTC
CDR3: CASSFLRVSGDEQFF

J: TRBJ1-2
V: TRBV13
D: TRBD1
size: few
DNA: TGTGCCAGCAGCTTCCGGGACAGGGGATTTTGGGCGTTC
CDR3: CASSFRDRGFWAF

J: TRBJ2-5
V: TRBV5-1
D: TRBD1
size: .
DNA: TGCGCCAGCAGTCATACAGGGGGCCGGCTAGAAGAGACCCAGTACTTC
CDR3: CASSHTGGRLEETQYF

J: TRBJ1-5
V: TRBV6-4
D: .
size: few
DNA: TGTGCCAGCAGCGCGACCTTATATCAGCCCCAGCATTTT
CDR3: CASSATLYQPQHF

J: TRBJ1-2
V: TRBV28
D: .
size: .
DNA: TGTGCCAGCAGCCCCGACAGGTTCACCTATGGCTACACCTTC
CDR3: CASSPDRFTYGYTF

J: TRBJ2-3
V: TRBV10-3
D: .
size: .
DNA: TGTGCCATCGGCGGACAGCTCACTAGCACAGATACGCAGTATTTT
CDR3: CAIGGQLTSTDTQYF

J: TRBJ2-5
V: TRBV15
D: .
size: .
DNA: TGTGCCACCAGCAGAGGCCCTAACAGGGAGACCCAGTACTTC
CDR3: CATSRGPNRETQYF

J: TRBJ2-5
V: TRBV2
D: .
size: few
DNA: TGTGCCAGCAGCGGGAGTTCGGGTGGTTCGGAGACCCAGTACTTC
CDR3: CASSGSSGGSETQYF

J: TRBJ1-1
V: TRBV15
D: .
size: few
DNA: TGTGCCACCAGGGGCCGGACCCACACCCGGGCTTTCTTT
CDR3: CATRGRTHTRAFF